The entry below describes one TCR beta chain. TCRdb keeps only in-frame clones here, not all; method: immunoSEQ multiplex PCR. Of 3,900 or so clones listed, approximately 89% were seen once; the top ten hold 5% to 6.5%. This CDR3 contains 15 residues. V lost 6 bases and J lost 3, with 18 bases in between. CDR1 GTSNPN and CDR2 SVGIG come from the germline V gene (reference sequence). These data originate in a study of blood T cell repertoires in COVID-19. Study as a whole: From T cells, B-cell-depleted T cells, or PBMCs came the material, which was cDNA or gDNA.

The rearrangement uses TRBV30 and TRBJ2-1, with D possibly matching TRBD1 (6 bases). This TCR came from an older woman with active COVID-19. Sequencing used peripheral blood. This chain's CDR3 is CACFRGAFGYNEQFF. The DNA for the CDR3 is TGTGCCTGTTTCAGGGGAGCCTTCGGCTACAATGAGCAGTTCTTC.